This entry describes one T cell receptor beta chain. This clone came up once. Which antigen it targets is not known. No per-base quality is available; no much larger clone lies one base away. Per the germline V gene (reference sequence), MNHEY is the CDR1 and SMNVEV is the CDR2. Taken from cysteine to phenylalanine, the CDR3 has 14 residues. Only the CDR3 part of the read is kept: 42 bases, read in frame from the first base. V lost 5 bases and J lost 7 bases, and the count of bases not matched to a germline gene is 8. This sample was taken from a study of PD-1 blockade in mismatch repair-deficient tumors (dated by TCRdb to the late 2010s). Context from the whole study: Between late 2013 and late 2016, 86 consecutive patients with about 11 mismatch repair-deficient cancer types, all previously treated and progressing, were enrolled in the trial. Tumor-associated T cell clones were tracked in the peripheral blood of patients responding to PD-1 blockade by deep sequencing of TCR CDR3 regions.

Paper-wide results and their limitations: Clones residing in the tumor, which were often undetectable in blood before treatment, expanded quickly after pembrolizumab and then contracted, generally before radiologic responses.

Mismatch repair deficiency in every enrolled patient was established by polymerase chain reaction or immunohistochemistry. TCR sequencing was performed for a few patients who responded to pembrolizumab therapy. Pembrolizumab PD-1 blockade was prospectively tested in advanced mismatch repair-deficient cancers, regardless of tissue of origin, in the phase II trial. Peripheral blood T cell samples were serially collected before and at multiple times after PD-1 blockade was started. Blood sampling times were expressed in weeks after the first pembrolizumab dose. Library prep was done by the immunoSEQ multiplex PCR assay. TCRdb provides this immuneACCESS table in a form limited to in-frame rearrangements. Some clones are lacking; in checked studies, under half of them reflect an unresolved V gene, and why the rest are absent is not known. The sample yields some 97,000 clones; roughly four fifths were counted once. The ten largest clones capture roughly 6.3% of the sample.

This receptor was identified in an adult with mismatch repair-deficient cancer. The specimen was peripheral blood, collected about 33 weeks after starting pembrolizumab. The chain is assembled from TRBV27 and TRBJ2-1; TRBD1 aligns with 7 central bases. The sequence in DNA is TGTGCCAGCAGTCCTTGGACAGGTTTAAATGAGCAGTTCTTC. It codes for CASSPWTGLNEQFF.